This TCR beta chain comes out of a study of shared clonotypes between healthy human individuals. Study-level background: Three plates each covered CD4 naive and memory; CD8 naive two, CD8 memory one.

In this sample, this clone turned up a few times. Germline values: CDR1 MNHEY, CDR2 SVGAGI. V was trimmed by 3 bases and J by 9 bases, leaving 6 bases between them. This CDR3 comprises 11 residues. All donors qualified as healthy HIV-negative adults and had experienced no recent acute infections or vaccinations. CD4+ cell separation produced CD45RA+ naive and CD45RA-negative memory subsets. The table came from immunoSEQ multiplex PCR; TCRdb's copy has only in-frame clones and leaves some out. In the table there are fewer than 400,000 clones, approximately 79% of which are singletons. The genes are TRBV6-5 and TRBJ2-1; D uncertain. The sequencing input was memory CD4+ T cells sorted from blood. Subset given: CD45RA-negative fraction. This clonotype was sampled from a man in his thirties or forties in good health. CDR3 residues: CASSYYGEQFF. DNA for the CDR3: TGTGCCAGCAGTTATTATGGTGAGCAGTTCTTC.